This T cell receptor (beta chain) came from a study of shared clonotypes between healthy human individuals. The germline V gene encodes CDR1 SGHVS and CDR2 FQNEAQ. The germline V and J ends were trimmed by 5 bases and 3 bases, with 11 bases remaining between them. This CDR3 spans 13 amino acids. The naive CD8 fraction comprised CD45RO-negative cells positively selected for CCR7 and excluded terminally differentiated effector memory CD45RA+ cells. Adult donors, all healthy and HIV-negative, had no recent acute infections or vaccinations. Points on this clone: The sample holds other DNA sequences that translate to the same CDR3.

An even split of each subset's genomic DNA across several immunoSEQ plates was performed. Per the study methods: From ImmunoSEQ came sequences covering only the junction and carrying no quality scores, so filtering differed. Some clones are missing from TCRdb's copy, which holds only in-frame ones; the method was immunoSEQ multiplex PCR. From that table come the V and J calls and clone size; the DNA was used to work out D and trimming. Altogether more than 600,000 clones are present, around 90% being singletons, with the ten largest covering approximately 24%. Sequences were obtained from naive CD8+ T cells sorted from blood. This chain links TRBV7-8 with TRBJ2-7; no clear D gene. The source is a young man in good health. CDR3 sequence (DNA): TGTGCCAGCAGCCTGACCGATAGCTACGAGCAGTACTTC. Its translation is CASSLTDSYEQYF.